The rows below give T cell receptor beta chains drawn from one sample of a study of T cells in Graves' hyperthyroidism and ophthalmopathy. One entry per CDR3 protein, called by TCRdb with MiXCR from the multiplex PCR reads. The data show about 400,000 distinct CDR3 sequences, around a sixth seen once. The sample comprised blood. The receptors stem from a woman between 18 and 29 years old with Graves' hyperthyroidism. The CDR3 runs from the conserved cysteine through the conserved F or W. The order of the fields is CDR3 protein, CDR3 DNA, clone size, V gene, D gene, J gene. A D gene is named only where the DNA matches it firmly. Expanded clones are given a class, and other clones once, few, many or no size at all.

CDR3 protein: CASSASPANTGELFF
CDR3 DNA: TGTGCCAGCAGCGCGTCCCCCGCGAACACCGGGGAGCTGTTTTTT
clone size: few
V gene: TRBV7-3
D gene: NA
J gene: TRBJ2-2

CDR3 protein: CASSPHSLAGERGEQFF
CDR3 DNA: TGTGCCAGCAGCCCCCACTCACTAGCGGGAGAAAGAGGTGAGCAGTTCTTC
clone size: NA
V gene: TRBV3-1
D gene: TRBD2
J gene: TRBJ2-1

CDR3 protein: CASRWLDTQYF
CDR3 DNA: TGTGCCAGCAGGTGGTTAGATACGCAGTATTTT
clone size: many
V gene: TRBV11-2
D gene: NA
J gene: TRBJ2-3

CDR3 protein: CASAASFWGRDEKLFF
CDR3 DNA: TGTGCCAGCGCTGCTTCCTTTTGGGGGCGTGATGAAAAACTGTTTTTT
clone size: many
V gene: TRBV27
D gene: NA
J gene: TRBJ1-4

CDR3 protein: CASSQDTGTDGYTF
CDR3 DNA: TGCGCCAGCAGCCAAGATACCGGGACCGATGGCTACACCTTC
clone size: few
V gene: TRBV4-1
D gene: NA
J gene: TRBJ1-2

CDR3 protein: CASSPGPLAQPQHF
CDR3 DNA: TGTGCCAGCTCACCAGGACCCCTTGCTCAGCCCCAGCATTTT
clone size: many
V gene: TRBV18
D gene: NA
J gene: TRBJ1-5

CDR3 protein: CASGWTQGPSGNTIYF
CDR3 DNA: TGTGCTAGTGGTTGGACACAGGGGCCCTCTGGAAACACCATATATTTT
clone size: many
V gene: TRBV12-5
D gene: TRBD1
J gene: TRBJ1-3

CDR3 protein: CAATGTYGETQYF
CDR3 DNA: TGTGCCGCTACAGGAACTTACGGAGAGACCCAGTACTTC
clone size: many
V gene: TRBV3-1
D gene: NA
J gene: TRBJ2-5

CDR3 protein: CAISQGSYGYTF
CDR3 DNA: TGTGCCATTTCGCAGGGCAGCTATGGCTACACCTTC
clone size: few
V gene: TRBV10-3
D gene: NA
J gene: TRBJ1-2

CDR3 protein: CASSLWSQGEQYF
CDR3 DNA: TGTGCCAGCAGCTTATGGTCTCAGGGCGAGCAGTACTTC
clone size: many
V gene: TRBV7-9
D gene: NA
J gene: TRBJ2-7

CDR3 protein: CASSQGQGGGYTF
CDR3 DNA: TGTGCCAGCAGCCAAGGGCAGGGAGGAGGCTACACCTTC
clone size: many
V gene: TRBV3-1
D gene: NA
J gene: TRBJ1-2

CDR3 protein: CASSALRTGTYEQYF
CDR3 DNA: TGTGCCAGCAGTGCCCTCCGGACTGGTACCTACGAGCAGTACTTC
clone size: many
V gene: TRBV6-2/TRBV6-3
D gene: NA
J gene: TRBJ2-7

CDR3 protein: CASSGGPDNEQFF
CDR3 DNA: TGTGCCAGCAGCGGGGGTCCTGACAATGAGCAGTTCTTC
clone size: NA
V gene: TRBV5-5
D gene: NA
J gene: TRBJ2-1

CDR3 protein: CASSLGRASETQYF
CDR3 DNA: TGCGCCAGCAGCTTGGGCCGGGCTAGTGAGACCCAGTACTTC
clone size: NA
V gene: TRBV5-1
D gene: NA
J gene: TRBJ2-5

CDR3 protein: CASSLGRGQGQNEQFF
CDR3 DNA: TGTGCCAGCAGCCTGGGGAGGGGTCAGGGGCAAAATGAGCAGTTCTTC
clone size: many
V gene: TRBV11-3
D gene: NA
J gene: TRBJ2-1

CDR3 protein: CASVGNTEAFF
CDR3 DNA: TGTGCCAGCGTTGGGAACACTGAAGCTTTCTTT
clone size: few
V gene: TRBV12-3/TRBV12-4
D gene: NA
J gene: TRBJ1-1

CDR3 protein: CASSQGLGADTQYF
CDR3 DNA: TGTGCCAGCAGTCAGGGACTAGGGGCGGATACGCAGTATTTT
clone size: many
V gene: TRBV28
D gene: TRBD2
J gene: TRBJ2-3

CDR3 protein: CAWNRVNSPLHF
CDR3 DNA: TGTGCCTGGAATAGGGTCAATTCACCCCTCCACTTT
clone size: many
V gene: TRBV30
D gene: NA
J gene: TRBJ1-6

CDR3 protein: CAWSMTGGGSPLHF
CDR3 DNA: TGTGCCTGGAGTATGACAGGGGGCGGATCACCCCTCCACTTT
clone size: few
V gene: TRBV30
D gene: TRBD1
J gene: TRBJ1-6

CDR3 protein: CATGDDYSYEQYF
CDR3 DNA: TGTGCCACCGGCGATGACTACTCCTACGAGCAGTACTTC
clone size: NA
V gene: TRBV25-1
D gene: NA
J gene: TRBJ2-7

CDR3 protein: CSATQGQTQETQYF
CDR3 DNA: TGCAGTGCTACTCAGGGACAGACCCAAGAGACCCAGTACTTC
clone size: NA
V gene: TRBV20-1
D gene: TRBD1
J gene: TRBJ2-5

CDR3 protein: CASSLDTDNSYEQYF
CDR3 DNA: TGTGCCAGCTCCCTTGACACGGACAACTCCTACGAGCAGTACTTC
clone size: NA
V gene: TRBV18
D gene: NA
J gene: TRBJ2-7

CDR3 protein: CSVELARLQFF
CDR3 DNA: TGCAGCGTCGAACTAGCGCGGCTACAGTTCTTC
clone size: few
V gene: TRBV29-1
D gene: TRBD2
J gene: TRBJ2-1

CDR3 protein: CASSQRGQETQYF
CDR3 DNA: TGTGCCAGCAGCCAACGCGGCCAAGAGACCCAGTACTTC
clone size: many
V gene: TRBV3-1
D gene: NA
J gene: TRBJ2-5

CDR3 protein: CSAGGQREGRETQYF
CDR3 DNA: TGCAGTGCTGGGGGGCAACGGGAGGGCCGGGAGACCCAGTACTTC
clone size: many
V gene: TRBV20-1
D gene: TRBD2
J gene: TRBJ2-5

CDR3 protein: CASTGQGRQPQHF
CDR3 DNA: TGTGCCAGCACCGGACAGGGAAGGCAGCCCCAGCATTTT
clone size: many
V gene: TRBV6-1
D gene: TRBD1
J gene: TRBJ1-5

CDR3 protein: CASSFGAGSHEQYF
CDR3 DNA: TGTGCCAGCAGTTTCGGGGCGGGATCCCACGAGCAGTACTTC
clone size: few
V gene: TRBV27
D gene: NA
J gene: TRBJ2-7

CDR3 protein: CASSLGGTSGGLETQYF
CDR3 DNA: TGTGCCAGCAGCTTAGGGGGGACTAGCGGGGGGCTGGAGACCCAGTACTTC
clone size: NA
V gene: TRBV11-1
D gene: TRBD2
J gene: TRBJ2-5

CDR3 protein: CASSRRTANTEELFF
CDR3 DNA: TGTGCCAGCAGCCGTCGGACGGCCAACACCGAGGAGCTGTTTTTT
clone size: NA
V gene: TRBV3-1
D gene: NA
J gene: TRBJ2-2

CDR3 protein: CATSDLQGNNYGYTF
CDR3 DNA: TGTGCCACCAGTGATTTACAGGGGAATAACTATGGCTACACCTTC
clone size: many
V gene: TRBV24-1
D gene: TRBD1
J gene: TRBJ1-2

CDR3 protein: CASSSNNLEQFF
CDR3 DNA: TGTGCCAGCAGCTCAAATAATTTGGAGCAGTTCTTC
clone size: many
V gene: TRBV3-1
D gene: NA
J gene: TRBJ2-1

CDR3 protein: CAISERYTPPYEQYF
CDR3 DNA: TGTGCCATCAGTGAGCGATATACGCCTCCCTACGAGCAGTACTTC
clone size: NA
V gene: TRBV10-3
D gene: NA
J gene: TRBJ2-7

CDR3 protein: CASSQSQGADTQYF
CDR3 DNA: TGTGCCAGCAGCCAATCACAGGGCGCAGATACGCAGTATTTT
clone size: many
V gene: TRBV7-9
D gene: NA
J gene: TRBJ2-3